Shown below are 30 T cell receptor beta chains from a single sample sequenced in a study of T cells in localized non-small cell lung cancer. Only in-frame clones appear in the TCRdb table, and some are missing; sequencing was by immunoSEQ multiplex PCR. The sample consists of some 52,000 clones, 86% of them appearing once. The sample consisted of peripheral blood, taken before any cancer treatment. These receptors came from a male donor aged 60 or over with stage III squamous cell lung carcinoma.

The CDR3 region is CASSEGLGSYNEQFF. Written as DNA, the CDR3 is TGTGCCAGCAGTGAAGGTCTCGGCTCCTACAATGAGCAGTTCTTC. The chain has TRBV2 and TRBJ2-1, with no clear D. The CDR3 spans 15 residues. In germline, CDR1 is SNHLY, CDR2 FYNNEI. V lost 1 base, J lost 0 bases, and 7 bases lay in between.

The chain recombines TRBV10-3 with TRBJ1-3; tentative D call: TRBD1 (5 bases). V gave up 7 bases and J gave up 3 bases, with 13 bases separating them. The CDR3 is 14 amino acids. Germline assignment: CDR1 ENHRY and CDR2 SYGVKD. The DNA for the CDR3 is TGTGCCATCAACGGGGGGGGAGATGGAAACACCATATATTTT. This gives the protein CAINGGGDGNTIYF.

The CDR3, as DNA: TGTGCCACCAGCTCGGAATTCGCCTACTACGAGCAGTACTTC. This translates into CATSSEFAYYEQYF. The chain links TRBV15 to TRBJ2-7; unclear D gene. The CDR3 is made up of 14 amino acids. Per the germline V gene, CDR1 is LNHNV and CDR2 is YYDKDF (reference sequence). Trimming took off 5 bases at V and 3 bases at J, with 14 bases between the two ends.

This clone was found once. J is TRBJ1-4 and V is TRBV9; 9 bases are shared with TRBD1. Looked up from germline, CDR1 is SGDLS and CDR2 is YYNGEE. Losses at the gene ends were 3 bases for V and 6 bases for J; bases not matched to a gene: 3. This CDR3 is 14 amino acids long. The CDR3 spells CASSDRDRDEKLFF. DNA for the CDR3: TGTGCCAGCAGCGACCGGGACAGGGATGAAAAACTGTTTTTT.

This rearrangement joins TRBV7-6 to TRBJ2-2; no reliable D call. The V gene's germline CDR1 is SGHVS and CDR2 FNYEAQ. V was cut by 6 bases and J by 0 bases, with 11 bases left in between. This CDR3 comprises 15 residues. CDR3 nucleotide sequence: TGTGCCAGCAGACCAGATCGAACGAACACCGGGGAGCTGTTTTTT. Protein product: CASRPDRTNTGELFF.

The gene calls are TRBV5-4 and TRBJ1-3, with D uncertain. The CDR3 consists of 17 residues. V was cut by 1 base and J by 0 bases, with 14 bases left in between. Germline loops: CDR1 SGHNT, CDR2 YYREEE (reference sequence). CDR3 residues: CASSLKKTGNSGNTIYF. The CDR3, as DNA: TGTGCCAGCAGCTTGAAGAAGACGGGTAACTCTGGAAACACCATATATTTT.

This clone was observed once. The rearrangement joins TRBV9 to TRBJ1-2; TRBD1 might be the D (6 bases). Trimming removed 3 bases at V and 5 bases at J, with 14 bases between. This CDR3 region has 14 residues. The germline V gene encodes CDR1 SGDLS and CDR2 YYNGEE. For the CDR3, the DNA is TGTGCCAGCAGCGCTCTCGGACAGTTTTATGGCTACACCTTC. It is translated as CASSALGQFYGYTF. Full variable domain (rest looked up from reference TRBV9 and TRBJ1-2): DSGVTQTPKHLITATGQRVTLRCSPRSGDLSVYWYQQSLDQGLQFLIQYYNGEERAKGNILERFSAQQFPDLHSELNLSSLELGDSALYFCASSALGQFYGYTFGSGTRLTVV.

The chain has TRBV28 and TRBJ2-5, with 8 bases identical to TRBD2. The CDR3 contains 16 residues. The germline gives CDR1 MDHEN, CDR2 SYDVKM. Trimming at V came to 2 bases and at J to 2 bases, leaving 7 bases not matched to a gene. CDR3 DNA: TGTGCCAGCAGTTTAGGGGGCGGGGGGCCTCAAGAGACCCAGTACTTC. Translating it yields CASSLGGGGPQETQYF. Based on the CDR3 plus reference TRBV28 and TRBJ2-5, the full variable domain is DVKVTQSSRYLVKRTGEKVFLECVQDMDHENMFWYRQDPGLGLRLIYFSYDVKMKEKGDIPEGYSVSREKKERFSLILESASTNQTSMYLCASSLGGGGPQETQYFGPGTRLLVL.

The chain recombines TRBV5-4 with TRBJ2-2; 10 nucleotides match TRBD2. The ends lost 1 base at V and 0 bases at J; junction bases unmatched: 6. Germline V lookup: CDR1 SGHNT, CDR2 YYREEE (reference sequence). This CDR3 is 18 amino acids long. CDR3 region: CASSLIGSGGTNTGELFF. CDR3 DNA: TGTGCCAGCAGCTTGATAGGTAGCGGGGGGACGAACACCGGGGAGCTGTTTTTT.

The chain carries TRBV6-6 and TRBJ1-1, with 8 bases matching TRBD1. The CDR3 is made up of 11 amino acids. The junction had 9 bases not matched to a gene; V was cut back by 11 bases and J by 10 bases. Germline V gene sequence: CDR1 MNHNY, CDR2 SVGAGI (reference sequence). CDR3 DNA: TGTGCCGCCGGGACAGGATTCGGAGCTTTCTTT. This encodes CAAGTGFGAFF.

The chain employs TRBV5-6 and TRBJ1-6; no reliable D call. CDR3 length: 16 residues. The V gene lost 2 bases and the J gene lost 6 bases, with 15 bases spanning the gap. The germline CDR1 and CDR2 sequences are SGHDT and YYEEEE. In DNA, the CDR3 is TGTGCCAGCAGCTTTGTACTAGGACCGAGTAATTCACCCCTCCACTTT. Its translation is CASSFVLGPSNSPLHF.

In nucleotides, the CDR3 is TGTGCCAGCAGCTTAGCGTCTCAGGGGGGAACTGAAGCTTTCTTT. Translated, it gives CASSLASQGGTEAFF. The rearrangement joins TRBV7-9 to TRBJ1-1; 7 bases are shared with TRBD1. Trimming at V came to 0 bases and at J to 5 bases, leaving 6 bases not matched to a gene. Germline-derived CDR1 and CDR2 are SEHNR and FQNEAQ (reference sequence). The CDR3 runs to 15 residues.

A single count supports this clone. The chain links TRBV7-7 to TRBJ2-3; 7 bases align to TRBD1. The ends lost 1 base at V and 2 bases at J; junction bases unmatched: 6. The V gene's germline CDR1 is SSHAT and CDR2 FNYEAQ (reference sequence). The CDR3 spans 16 residues. Here the CDR3 DNA reads TGTGCCAGCAGCTTAGGAGGGGGCTCCTACACAGATACGCAGTATTTT. Protein sequence: CASSLGGGSYTDTQYF.

V gene TRBV5-4 combines with J gene TRBJ1-2; tentative D call: TRBD1 (6 bases). V lost 4 bases and J 3 bases, leaving 16 bases between the germline ends. CDR1 and CDR2 (germline): SGHNT, YYREEE (reference sequence). The CDR3 is 15 amino acids. CDR3 loop: CASSPGTTGYYGYTF. CDR3 nucleotide sequence: TGTGCCAGCAGCCCTGGGACAACAGGGTACTATGGCTACACCTTC. Full variable domain (missing parts from reference TRBV5-4 and TRBJ1-2): ETGVTQSPTHLIKTRGQQVTLRCSSQSGHNTVSWYQQALGQGPQFIFQYYREEENGRGNFPPRFSGLQFPNYSSELNVNALELDDSALYLCASSPGTTGYYGYTFGSGTRLTVV.

The chain employs TRBV18 and TRBJ2-3, with D unclear. V was shortened by 3 bases and J by 2 bases, with 9 bases between the two germline ends. The CDR3 contains 14 residues. Germline V gene sequence: CDR1 KGHSH, CDR2 LQKENI. The CDR3 loop is CASSPYPLTDTQYF. CDR3 sequence (DNA): TGTGCCAGCTCACCGTATCCCCTCACAGATACGCAGTATTTT. The complete variable domain, with remaining parts taken from reference TRBV18 and TRBJ2-3, reads NAGVMQNPRHLVRRRGQEARLRCSPMKGHSHVYWYRQLPEEGLKFMVYLQKENIIDESGMPKERFSAEFPKEGPSILRIQQVVRGDSAAYFCASSPYPLTDTQYFGPGTRLTVL.

This clone has more than one count but fewer than ten. V gene TRBV5-1 combines with J gene TRBJ1-2, with D maybe TRBD1 (5 bases). From germline, CDR1 is SGHRS and CDR2 YFSETQ. CDR3 length: 14 amino acids. Trimming took off 0 bases at V and 2 bases at J, with 8 bases between the two ends. CDR3 residues: CASSLEGKNYGYTF. Here the CDR3 DNA reads TGCGCCAGCAGCTTGGAGGGGAAGAACTATGGCTACACCTTC.

The sample holds a few counts of this clone. V gene TRBV28 combines with J gene TRBJ2-2; the D gene is possibly TRBD1 (5 bases). The CDR3 is made up of 14 amino acids. The V end lost 3 bases, the J end lost 5 bases, and 10 bases lay between the germline ends. The germline CDR1 and CDR2 sequences are MDHEN and SYDVKM. CDR3 protein: CASSFRVRTGELFF. The CDR3, as DNA: TGTGCCAGCAGTTTCAGGGTCCGGACCGGGGAGCTGTTTTTT.

There are a few counts of this clone. The chain carries TRBV19 and TRBJ1-1; D unclear. CDR1 and CDR2 (germline): LNHDA, SQIVND (reference sequence). V was cut by 6 bases and J by 1 base, with 12 bases left in between. The CDR3 is made up of 14 amino acids. CDR3 protein: CASRPGRSNTEAFF. The CDR3 DNA is TGTGCCAGTAGACCGGGGAGGTCGAACACTGAAGCTTTCTTT.

The V call is TRBV5-6, the J call TRBJ2-7; D ambiguous. Trimming cost V 0 bases and J 5 bases, with 9 bases left between them. The CDR3 consists of 13 residues. CDR1 and CDR2 (germline): SGHDT, YYEEEE. The CDR3 sequence: CASSLGSPHEQYF. CDR3 DNA: TGTGCCAGCAGCTTGGGCAGTCCCCACGAGCAGTACTTC.

The chain joins TRBV11-2 to TRBJ1-2, with D possibly matching TRBD1 (5 bases). The CDR3 loop spans 16 amino acids. Germline V CDR1 and CDR2: SGHAT, FQNNGV. Trimming took 5 bases from V and 0 from J, leaving 16 bases between them. The CDR3, as DNA: TGTGCCAGCAGCCGGGTGTCCAGCAGGGCTAACTATGGCTACACCTTC. Residues: CASSRVSSRANYGYTF.

The gene calls are TRBV28 and TRBJ2-1; 7 bases are a match to TRBD2. Germline lookup yields CDR1 MDHEN and CDR2 SYDVKM. Unmatched junction bases numbered 6, after V lost 8 bases and J lost 2 bases. The length of the CDR3 is 14 residues. CDR3 sequence reads: CASGLADTYNEQFF. The CDR3 coding sequence is TGTGCCAGCGGCCTAGCGGATACCTACAATGAGCAGTTCTTC. The full variable domain, completed using reference TRBV28 and TRBJ2-1, is DVKVTQSSRYLVKRTGEKVFLECVQDMDHENMFWYRQDPGLGLRLIYFSYDVKMKEKGDIPEGYSVSREKKERFSLILESASTNQTSMYLCASGLADTYNEQFFGPGTRLTVL.

The chain links TRBV7-3 to TRBJ2-2; D is possibly TRBD2 (6 bases). V lost 2 bases to trimming and J lost 0 bases, with 10 bases between them. The V gene's germline CDR1 is SGHTA and CDR2 FQGTGA. The CDR3 is 16 amino acids. CDR3 bases: TGTGCCAGCAGCTTATATGGCGGGGCGAACACCGGGGAGCTGTTTTTT. This sequence encodes CASSLYGGANTGELFF.

This rearrangement joins TRBV10-3 to TRBJ2-7; weak D call: TRBD1 (5 bases). CDR1 ENHRY and CDR2 SYGVKD come from the germline V gene. The CDR3 covers 13 residues. Trimming left V 8 bases short and J 3 bases short, with 14 bases between. The CDR3 DNA reads as TGTGCCATCGGACAAAGAGATTACTACGAGCAGTACTTC. The encoded protein is CAIGQRDYYEQYF.

The V call is TRBV7-9, the J call TRBJ2-3, with D unclear. Per the germline V gene, CDR1 is SEHNR and CDR2 is FQNEAQ (reference sequence). Trimming took off 5 bases at V and 0 bases at J, with 12 bases between the two ends. The CDR3 contains 15 residues. The CDR3 region is CASSPTSRSTDTQYF. The CDR3 coding sequence is TGTGCCAGCAGCCCGACCAGTAGGAGCACAGATACGCAGTATTTT.

The chain uses TRBV6-5 and TRBJ2-5; weak D call: TRBD1 (5 bases). The CDR3 spans 14 residues. The germline V and J ends were trimmed by 2 bases and 1 base, with 8 bases remaining between them. The germline V gene encodes CDR1 MNHEY and CDR2 SVGAGI. In nucleotides, the CDR3 is TGTGCCAGCAGTTACGGGGCCCTCCAAGAGACCCAGTACTTC. This gives the protein CASSYGALQETQYF.

The V and J genes are TRBV10-3 and TRBJ1-2, with D possibly TRBD1 on 6 matching bases. The V gene lost 6 bases and the J gene lost 5 bases, with 19 bases spanning the gap. The V gene's germline CDR1 is ENHRY and CDR2 SYGVKD. This CDR3 contains 15 residues. DNA of the CDR3: TGTGCCATCAGGGGGGCGGTGGCAGGGGAGTATGGCTACACCTTC. Translating gives CAIRGAVAGEYGYTF.

This clone has just one count. The V call is TRBV18, the J call TRBJ1-2; 8 nucleotides match TRBD1. V was clipped by 3 bases and J by 3 bases; unmatched bases: 0. This CDR3 has 13 amino acids. Germline assignment: CDR1 KGHSH and CDR2 LQKENI. The CDR3, as DNA: TGTGCCAGCTCACCGACAGGGGACTATGGCTACACCTTC. It specifies CASSPTGDYGYTF.

The chain uses TRBV7-2 and TRBJ1-5; 7 positions agree with TRBD1. J was trimmed by 6 bases and V by 1 base; bases with no gene match: 6. Germline loops: CDR1 SGHTA, CDR2 FQGNSA. The length of the CDR3 is 15 residues. The CDR3 spells CASSLDRGLGQPQHF. CDR3 nucleotide sequence: TGTGCCAGCAGCTTAGATAGGGGGCTAGGTCAGCCCCAGCATTTT.

V usage is TRBV10-2 and J usage is TRBJ1-1; 10 positions match TRBD1. The CDR3 covers 15 residues. Germline V gene data show CDR1 as WSHSY and CDR2 as SAAADI. The V gene end was trimmed by 8 bases and the J gene end by 0 bases; junction bases not matched to a gene: 6. Written as DNA, the CDR3 is TGCGCCAGCCGGGGACAGGGGAGAATGAACACTGAAGCTTTCTTT. It codes for CASRGQGRMNTEAFF.

This sequence joins TRBV28 and TRBJ2-5; D uncertain. Near its end, the DNA agrees better with TRBJ2-7, so the J call may be wrong. This CDR3 is 11 amino acids long. Looked up from germline, CDR1 is MDHEN and CDR2 is SYDVKM. The CDR3 is CASSFNYEQYF. CDR3 nucleotide sequence: TGTGCCAGCAGTTTCAACTACGAGCAGTACTTC.